The 8 T cell receptor beta chains presented below share a single source sample, sequenced in a study of T cell repertoires in cytomegalovirus infection. TCRdb re-derived calls from the reads in MiXCR, one entry per CDR3 protein. Of 80,000 to 95,000 distinct CDR3 sequences listed, approximately 30% are singletons. Antigen specificity for these receptors is unknown. The sequencing used CD8+ T cells from cultured PBMCs, collected from culture after CMV antigen stimulation. The receptor set was obtained from a human donor in good health (CMV status not recorded). Some clones in this sample may be carry-over from other donors' samples.

The chain employs TRBV7-9 and TRBJ2-1, with D possibly matching TRBD1 (5 bases). V lost 3 bases and J lost 9, with 18 bases in between. This CDR3 has 15 residues. In germline, CDR1 is SEHNR, CDR2 FQNEAQ (reference sequence). The CDR3 protein is CASSFRGALHGEQFF. In DNA, the CDR3 is TGTGCCAGCAGCTTTAGGGGCGCCTTACATGGTGAGCAGTTCTTC.

The chain carries TRBV12-3 or TRBV12-4 and TRBJ2-3; a possible D gene is TRBD2 (5 bases). The CDR3 is 14 residues long. V gave up 5 bases and J gave up 4 bases, with 13 bases separating them. This CDR3 is CASSRLGRADTQYF. In DNA form, the CDR3 reads TGTGCCAGCAGTCGTTTGGGGAGAGCAGATACGCAGTATTTT.

This clonotype was detected only a few times. This chain links TRBV19 with TRBJ2-3; 8 nucleotides line up with TRBD1. CDR3 size: 15 residues. The germline CDR1 and CDR2 sequences are LNHDA and SQIVND (reference sequence). Trimming at V came to 3 bases and at J to 1 base, leaving 3 bases not matched to a gene. The chain's CDR3 is CASSIRGPGTDTQYF. The DNA of the CDR3 is TGTGCCAGTAGTATCAGGGGGCCGGGCACAGATACGCAGTATTTT.

The CDR3 is CASSLVGVGANVLTF. The CDR3, as DNA: TGTGCCAGCAGCTTGGTAGGAGTCGGGGCCAACGTCCTGACTTTC. The V and J genes are TRBV11-1 and TRBJ2-6; D uncertain. The CDR3 loop spans 15 amino acids. Germline V CDR1 and CDR2: SGHAT, FQDESV (reference sequence). Trimming took 3 bases from V and 4 from J, leaving 10 bases between them.

In its sample, this clonotype was seen a few times. The chain joins TRBV4-1 to TRBJ1-1, with 10 positions matching TRBD1. Losses at the gene ends were 2 bases for V and 6 bases for J; bases not matched to a gene: 3. The CDR3 totals 14 residues. Germline values: CDR1 MGHRA, CDR2 YSYEKL. In nucleotides, the CDR3 is TGCGCCAGCAGCCAAAGACAGGGGGCCCCTGAAGCTTTCTTT. Amino acids: CASSQRQGAPEAFF.

This chain uses TRBV25-1 with TRBJ2-3, with 7 nucleotides matching TRBD2. The junction had 4 bases not matched to a gene; V was cut back by 2 bases and J by 5 bases. The CDR3 is made up of 14 amino acids. Germline CDR1 and CDR2: MGHDK and SYGVNS. As DNA, the CDR3 is TGTGCCAGCAGTGAAGGAGCGGGGCTAGATACGCAGTATTTT. The encoded protein is CASSEGAGLDTQYF.

The chain uses TRBV20-1 and TRBJ2-1, with 9 bases fitting TRBD2. Germline V lookup: CDR1 DFQATT, CDR2 SNEGSKA (reference sequence). The CDR3 loop spans 14 amino acids. V lost 0 bases to trimming and J lost 9 bases; unmatched junction nucleotides: 6. The CDR3 sequence: CSARDGGGAFEQFF. In DNA form, the CDR3 reads TGCAGTGCTAGAGATGGCGGGGGGGCCTTTGAGCAGTTCTTC.

This clonotype was detected a few times. The chain links TRBV7-8 to TRBJ1-2; 10 nucleotides align to TRBD1. This CDR3 contains 16 residues. Germline V gene lookup returns CDR1 SGHVS and CDR2 FQNEAQ. V trimming: 1 base; J trimming: 4 bases; junction bases outside the gene matches: 6. The CDR3 DNA follows: TGTGCCAGCAGCTTAGATCCGACAGGGGGCGGCTATGGCTACACCTTC. It codes for CASSLDPTGGGYGYTF.